This TCR beta chain came from a study of shared clonotypes between healthy human individuals. Study background: A couple of female and a few male donors aged 18 to 49 were enrolled. Study-level results: Large depth notwithstanding, sorted-subset sequencing proved incomplete by rarefaction. Clonotype sharing levels among donors were expected to vary with sequencing depth.

The authors' processing: Filtering of immunoSEQ junctional sequences could not match full-length read filtering. Clones were sequenced by immunoSEQ multiplex PCR, and TCRdb holds only the in-frame ones, with some missing. The V and J calls and the clone size are those of that table, but D and trimming were determined from the DNA. Among around 690,000 clones, roughly 88% were seen once, and the ten largest hold roughly 36%. Comments on this clone: The antigen remains unidentified.

This CDR3 comprises 15 residues. The V and J ends lost 5 bases and 3 bases, in that order; junction bases with no gene match: 5. The germline V gene encodes CDR1 WSHSY and CDR2 SAAADI. J is TRBJ2-2 and V is TRBV10-2; 8 nucleotides agree with TRBD1. The sequence was collected from a man aged 18-30 years in good health. Some clones in this sample may be carry-over from other donors' samples. What was sequenced was memory CD8+ T cells from PBMCs. Subset specified: CD45RO+ cells pooled with CCR7-negative TemRA cells. The CDR3, as DNA: TGCGCCAGCAGTCTTGGACAGGGTGACACCGGGGAGCTGTTTTTT. Amino acid sequence: CASSLGQGDTGELFF.